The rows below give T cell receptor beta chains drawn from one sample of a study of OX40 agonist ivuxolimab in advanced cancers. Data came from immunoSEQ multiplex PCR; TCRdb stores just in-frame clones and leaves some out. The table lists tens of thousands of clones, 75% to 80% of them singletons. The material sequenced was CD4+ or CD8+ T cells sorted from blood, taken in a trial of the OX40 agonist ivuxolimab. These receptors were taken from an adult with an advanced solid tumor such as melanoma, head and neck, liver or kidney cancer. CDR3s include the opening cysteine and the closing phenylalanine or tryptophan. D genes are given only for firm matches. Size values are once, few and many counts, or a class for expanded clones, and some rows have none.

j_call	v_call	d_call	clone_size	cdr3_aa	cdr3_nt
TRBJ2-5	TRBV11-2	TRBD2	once	CASSLRRGLAAEETQYF	TGTGCCAGCAGCTTACGACGCGGACTAGCGGCCGAAGAGACCCAGTACTTC
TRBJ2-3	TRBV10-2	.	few	CASEGDLTDTQYF	TGCGCCAGCGAGGGAGATCTCACAGATACGCAGTATTTT
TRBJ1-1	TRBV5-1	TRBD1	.	CASRRGRTNTEAFF	TGCGCCAGCCGGAGGGGGCGGACGAACACTGAAGCTTTCTTT
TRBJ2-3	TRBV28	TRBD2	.	CASSLVAGFPDTQYF	TGTGCCAGCAGTTTGGTAGCGGGATTCCCGGATACGCAGTATTTT
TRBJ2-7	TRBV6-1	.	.	CASSVKDGYEQYF	TGTGCCAGCAGTGTGAAGGACGGCTACGAGCAGTACTTC
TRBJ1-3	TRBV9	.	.	CASSGGGAGGNTIYF	TGTGCCAGCAGCGGAGGGGGGGCTGGCGGAAACACCATATATTTT
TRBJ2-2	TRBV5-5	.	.	CASSLDQRPTGELFF	TGTGCCAGCAGCTTGGATCAGCGGCCCACCGGGGAGCTGTTTTTT
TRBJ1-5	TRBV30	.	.	CAWSADTYQPQHF	TGTGCCTGGAGTGCTGACACCTATCAGCCCCAGCATTTT
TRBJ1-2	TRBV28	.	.	CASSLLGGGNGYTF	TGTGCCAGCAGCCTCCTGGGGGGAGGAAACGGCTACACCTTC
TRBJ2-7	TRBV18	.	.	CASSPGRSSYEQYF	TGTGCCAGCTCACCGGGCAGGAGCTCCTACGAGCAGTACTTC
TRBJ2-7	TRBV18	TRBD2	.	CASGRGGARDEQYF	TGTGCCAGCGGCCGGGGGGGGGCTCGAGACGAGCAGTACTTC
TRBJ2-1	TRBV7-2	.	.	CASSLEQGPREQFF	TGTGCCAGCAGCTTAGAACAGGGCCCTAGGGAGCAGTTCTTC
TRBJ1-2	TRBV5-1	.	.	CASSLAGEWGYTF	TGCGCCAGCAGCTTGGCAGGGGAATGGGGCTACACCTTC
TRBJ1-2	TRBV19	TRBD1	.	CATWTGHGYTF	TGTGCCACCTGGACAGGGCATGGCTACACCTTC
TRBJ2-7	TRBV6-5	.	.	CASSYNSQRASYEQYF	TGTGCCAGCAGTTACAACTCCCAGCGGGCCTCCTACGAGCAGTACTTC
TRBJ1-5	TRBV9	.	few	CASSVVNTSNQPQHF	TGTGCCAGCAGCGTAGTTAATACTAGCAATCAGCCCCAGCATTTT
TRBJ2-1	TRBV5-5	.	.	CASSFKGILQFF	TGTGCCAGCAGCTTTAAGGGGATCCTCCAATTCTTC
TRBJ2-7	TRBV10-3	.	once	CAISQQTNYEQYF	TGTGCCATCAGCCAACAAACGAACTACGAGCAGTACTTC
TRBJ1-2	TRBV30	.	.	CAWRLPGPYGYTF	TGTGCCTGGAGACTCCCGGGTCCCTATGGCTACACCTTC
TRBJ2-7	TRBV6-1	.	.	CASTEGVYEQYF	TGTGCCAGCACGGAGGGTGTCTACGAGCAGTACTTC
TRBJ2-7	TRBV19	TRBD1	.	CASSQGVNYEQYF	TGTGCCAGTAGCCAGGGGGTAAACTACGAGCAGTACTTC
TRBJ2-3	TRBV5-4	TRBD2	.	CASNSGPSTDTQYF	TGTGCCAGCAATAGCGGGCCTAGCACAGATACGCAGTATTTT
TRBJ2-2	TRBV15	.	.	CATSTKRANGELFF	TGTGCCACCAGCACAAAACGCGCCAACGGGGAGCTGTTTTTT
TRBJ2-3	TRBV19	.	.	CASSIGKTRTGDTQYF	TGTGCCAGTAGTATCGGAAAAACTAGAACAGGAGATACGCAGTATTTT
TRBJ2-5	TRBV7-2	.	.	CASSYQGGGYRETQYF	TGTGCCAGCAGTTATCAGGGGGGAGGCTACCGGGAGACCCAGTACTTC
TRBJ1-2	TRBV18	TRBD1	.	CASSQALGTGVVGYTF	TGTGCCAGCTCACAAGCCCTTGGGACAGGGGTGGTTGGCTACACCTTC
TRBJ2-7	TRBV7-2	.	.	CASSDLAGGRGYEQYF	TGTGCCAGCAGCGATTTAGCCGGGGGAAGGGGATACGAGCAGTACTTC
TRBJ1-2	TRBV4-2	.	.	CASSQDLQGVRGYTF	TGTGCCAGCAGCCAAGATCTGCAGGGTGTACGGGGCTACACCTTC
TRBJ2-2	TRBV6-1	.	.	CASSGRQGPAGELFF	TGTGCCAGCAGTGGGCGGCAGGGCCCCGCCGGGGAGCTGTTTTTT
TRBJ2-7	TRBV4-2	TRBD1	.	CASSQEQGMVREQYF	TGTGCCAGCAGCCAGGAACAGGGGATGGTTAGGGAGCAGTACTTC
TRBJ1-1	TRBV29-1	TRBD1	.	CSAQRGTANTEAFF	TGCAGCGCCCAGAGGGGGACAGCGAACACTGAAGCTTTCTTT
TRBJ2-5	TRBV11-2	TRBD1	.	CASSRRGTVDQETQYF	TGTGCCAGCAGTCGGAGAGGGACAGTTGACCAAGAGACCCAGTACTTC
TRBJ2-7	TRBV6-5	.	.	CASSYRGDYEQYF	TGTGCCAGCAGTTACCGGGGAGACTACGAGCAGTACTTC
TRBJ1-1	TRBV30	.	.	CAWSVRRGANTEAFF	TGTGCCTGGAGTGTACGTCGGGGGGCGAACACTGAAGCTTTCTTT
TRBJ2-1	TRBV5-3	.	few	CASSHPGTPNEQFF	TGTGCCAGCAGCCATCCAGGGACCCCCAATGAGCAGTTCTTC
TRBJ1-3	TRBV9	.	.	CASSVDNRHSGNTIYF	TGTGCCAGCAGCGTAGATAACAGGCACTCTGGAAACACCATATATTTT
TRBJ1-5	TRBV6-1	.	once	CASSEVERQPQHF	TGTGCCAGCAGTGAAGTGGAGCGACAGCCCCAGCATTTT
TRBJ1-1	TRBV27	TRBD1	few	CASSAQGAFTEAFF	TGTGCCAGCAGTGCTCAGGGGGCTTTTACTGAAGCTTTCTTT
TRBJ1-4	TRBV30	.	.	CAWSMNEKLFF	TGTGCCTGGAGCATGAATGAAAAACTGTTTTTT
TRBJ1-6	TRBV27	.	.	CASSRPLGAESPLHF	TGTGCCAGCAGTAGGCCCCTGGGGGCGGAATCACCCCTCCACTTT
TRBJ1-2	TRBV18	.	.	CASSPDGDNSFYGYTF	TGTGCCAGCTCACCAGACGGGGACAACTCGTTCTATGGCTACACCTTC
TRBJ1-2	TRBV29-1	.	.	CSVARVGGYTF	TGCAGCGTTGCCAGGGTGGGAGGCTACACCTTC
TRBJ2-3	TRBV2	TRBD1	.	CASSEGQGLTDTQYF	TGTGCCAGCAGTGAAGGACAGGGCCTCACAGATACGCAGTATTTT
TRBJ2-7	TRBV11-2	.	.	CASSFGQTEEQYF	TGTGCCAGCAGCTTCGGACAGACCGAAGAGCAGTACTTC
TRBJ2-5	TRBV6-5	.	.	CASSPVRAAQYF	TGTGCCAGCAGCCCCGTGAGGGCGGCCCAGTACTTC
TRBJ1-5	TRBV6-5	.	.	CASSQPGLYQPQHF	TGTGCCAGCAGCCAACCGGGGCTTTATCAGCCCCAGCATTTT
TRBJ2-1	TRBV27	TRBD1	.	CASSLWTGRYNEQFF	TGTGCCAGCAGTTTATGGACAGGGAGGTACAATGAGCAGTTCTTC
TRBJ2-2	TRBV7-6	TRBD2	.	CASSLAAGATGELFF	TGTGCCAGCAGCTTAGCAGCGGGGGCGACCGGGGAGCTGTTTTTT
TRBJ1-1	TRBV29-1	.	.	CSVDGRQVRENTEAFF	TGCAGCGTTGACGGGCGCCAGGTCAGGGAGAACACTGAAGCTTTCTTT
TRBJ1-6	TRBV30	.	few	CAWSTTVNNSPLHF	TGTGCCTGGAGTACGACAGTGAATAATTCACCCCTCCACTTT
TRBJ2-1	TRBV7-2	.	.	CASSLAAWGAQEQFF	TGTGCCAGCAGCTTAGCGGCGTGGGGGGCGCAGGAGCAGTTCTTC
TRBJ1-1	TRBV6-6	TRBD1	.	CASSTGTGGRTEAFF	TGTGCCAGCAGTACCGGGACAGGAGGTAGGACTGAAGCTTTCTTT
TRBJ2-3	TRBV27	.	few	CASSRPASGTYTQYF	TGTGCCAGCAGTCGTCCGGCCAGCGGAACTTATACGCAGTATTTT
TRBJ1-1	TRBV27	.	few	CASMGLVREAFF	TGTGCCAGCATGGGGTTGGTCCGTGAAGCTTTCTTT
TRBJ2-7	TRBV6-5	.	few	CASSRDTRDEQYF	TGTGCCAGCAGCCGGGACACGAGAGACGAGCAGTACTTC
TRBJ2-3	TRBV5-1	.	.	CASSFLLTGSTMGTDTQYF	TGCGCCAGCAGCTTCCTCCTGACAGGATCAACTATGGGCACAGATACGCAGTATTTT
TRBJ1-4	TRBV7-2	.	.	CASSGGVANPEKLFF	TGTGCCAGCAGCGGAGGGGTCGCAAACCCGGAAAAACTGTTTTTT
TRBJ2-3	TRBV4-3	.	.	CASSQLSLGFTDTQYF	TGCGCCAGCAGCCAACTTAGCTTGGGGTTCACAGATACGCAGTATTTT
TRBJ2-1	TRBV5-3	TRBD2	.	CARSDGPGLANYNEQFF	TGTGCCAGAAGCGACGGTCCGGGACTAGCGAACTACAATGAGCAGTTCTTC